A selection of T cell receptor beta chains follows, all from one sample in a study of T cell changes during pregnancy in multiple sclerosis. Repertoires were generated with immunoSEQ multiplex PCR, while TCRdb's copy carries only in-frame clones and drops some. The sample shows under 90,000 clones, 90% to 95% of them seen only once. Material: peripheral blood, obtained in the second trimester of pregnancy. These receptors all come from a female donor in good health, enrolled as a control in a pregnancy study. CDR3s include the opening cysteine and the closing phenylalanine or tryptophan. D genes are given only for firm matches. The size entry is marked missing in some rows and otherwise reads once, few, many or a size class.

abundance: NA; d_gene: NA; v_gene: TRBV6-1; j_gene: TRBJ1-1; CDR3aa: CASSEGGGFWNTEAFF; CDR3nt: TGTGCCAGCAGTGAGGGGGGAGGGTTTTGGAACACTGAAGCTTTCTTT
abundance: NA; d_gene: NA; v_gene: TRBV28; j_gene: TRBJ2-3; CDR3aa: CASSYAGGTDTQYF; CDR3nt: TGTGCCAGCAGTTACGCCGGGGGAACAGATACGCAGTATTTT
abundance: NA; d_gene: NA; v_gene: TRBV21-1; j_gene: TRBJ2-7; CDR3aa: CATATEYEQYF; CDR3nt: TGTGCCACCGCGACTGAGTACGAGCAGTACTTC
abundance: NA; d_gene: TRBD1; v_gene: TRBV27; j_gene: TRBJ1-6; CDR3aa: CASSPQLQGTGSPLHF; CDR3nt: TGTGCCAGCAGTCCCCAGTTACAGGGGACGGGGTCACCCCTCCACTTT
abundance: NA; d_gene: NA; v_gene: TRBV4-1; j_gene: TRBJ1-5; CDR3aa: CASSRTHLPYSNQPQHF; CDR3nt: TGCGCCAGCAGTCGGACTCATCTTCCGTATAGCAATCAGCCCCAGCATTTT
abundance: NA; d_gene: NA; v_gene: TRBV5-6; j_gene: TRBJ2-1; CDR3aa: CASSFENEQFF; CDR3nt: TGTGCCAGCAGCTTTGAGAATGAGCAGTTCTTC
abundance: NA; d_gene: TRBD1; v_gene: TRBV5-6; j_gene: TRBJ2-7; CDR3aa: CASRGTGTSYEQYF; CDR3nt: TGTGCCAGCAGGGGGACAGGGACCTCCTACGAGCAGTACTTC
abundance: NA; d_gene: NA; v_gene: TRBV5-4; j_gene: TRBJ2-3; CDR3aa: CASSLTGGDTQYF; CDR3nt: TGTGCCAGCAGCTTGACCGGAGGAGATACGCAGTATTTT
abundance: NA; d_gene: NA; v_gene: TRBV5-4; j_gene: TRBJ1-4; CDR3aa: CASSLAGGMMFF; CDR3nt: TGTGCCAGCAGCTTGGCCGGGGGAATGATGTTTTTT
abundance: NA; d_gene: TRBD1; v_gene: TRBV5-6; j_gene: TRBJ1-1; CDR3aa: CASSPTGTNTEAFF; CDR3nt: TGTGCCAGCAGCCCGACAGGGACGAACACTGAAGCTTTCTTT
abundance: NA; d_gene: NA; v_gene: TRBV7-2; j_gene: TRBJ1-2; CDR3aa: CASSGFIGYGYTF; CDR3nt: TGTGCCAGCTCGGGTTTCATAGGCTATGGCTACACCTTC
abundance: NA; d_gene: NA; v_gene: TRBV7-2; j_gene: TRBJ2-2; CDR3aa: CASSLRVGELFF; CDR3nt: TGTGCCAGCAGCTTAAGAGTCGGGGAGCTGTTTTTT
abundance: NA; d_gene: TRBD1; v_gene: TRBV6-5; j_gene: TRBJ2-1; CDR3aa: CASSPGTGDLNEQFF; CDR3nt: TGTGCCAGCAGTCCTGGGACAGGGGACCTAAATGAGCAGTTCTTC
abundance: NA; d_gene: TRBD2; v_gene: TRBV27; j_gene: TRBJ2-7; CDR3aa: CASSLSKKLAGGTYEQYF; CDR3nt: TGTGCCAGCAGTTTATCGAAGAAACTAGCGGGGGGGACCTACGAGCAGTACTTC
abundance: few; d_gene: NA; v_gene: TRBV6-1; j_gene: TRBJ2-7; CDR3aa: CASSGTVGDFSYEQYF; CDR3nt: TGTGCCAGCAGTGGTACCGTAGGAGACTTCTCCTACGAGCAGTACTTC
abundance: NA; d_gene: NA; v_gene: TRBV5-6; j_gene: TRBJ2-7; CDR3aa: CASSFYHEQYF; CDR3nt: TGTGCCAGCAGCTTCTACCACGAGCAGTACTTC
abundance: NA; d_gene: NA; v_gene: TRBV5-1; j_gene: TRBJ1-5; CDR3aa: CASSLDAGDQPQHF; CDR3nt: TGCGCCAGCAGCTTGGACGCAGGGGATCAGCCCCAGCATTTT
abundance: NA; d_gene: NA; v_gene: TRBV21-1; j_gene: TRBJ1-5; CDR3aa: CASSKAGTGGDRLSNQPQHF; CDR3nt: TGTGCCAGCAGCAAAGCCGGGACAGGGGGCGATCGGCTTAGCAATCAGCCCCAGCATTTT
abundance: NA; d_gene: NA; v_gene: TRBV5-8; j_gene: TRBJ1-2; CDR3aa: CASSLDQGSDGYTF; CDR3nt: TGTGCCAGCAGCTTGGACCAGGGGAGCGACGGCTACACCTTC
abundance: NA; d_gene: NA; v_gene: TRBV14; j_gene: TRBJ2-6; CDR3aa: CASSERGGSGANVLTF; CDR3nt: TGTGCCAGCAGCGAGAGGGGGGGCTCTGGGGCCAACGTCCTGACTTTC
abundance: NA; d_gene: TRBD1; v_gene: TRBV29-1; j_gene: TRBJ2-7; CDR3aa: CSVVLGQGYEQYF; CDR3nt: TGCAGCGTTGTGCTGGGACAGGGCTACGAGCAGTACTTC
abundance: few; d_gene: NA; v_gene: TRBV19; j_gene: TRBJ2-5; CDR3aa: CASSIDGRVGETQYF; CDR3nt: TGTGCCAGTAGTATAGATGGCAGGGTAGGGGAGACCCAGTACTTC
abundance: NA; d_gene: TRBD2; v_gene: TRBV19; j_gene: TRBJ2-1; CDR3aa: CASMGGTYNEQFF; CDR3nt: TGTGCCAGTATGGGGGGGACCTACAATGAGCAGTTCTTC
abundance: NA; d_gene: NA; v_gene: TRBV5-4; j_gene: TRBJ2-3; CDR3aa: CASSSWGSRLESSTDTQYF; CDR3nt: TGTGCCAGCAGCTCCTGGGGCTCCCGGCTCGAATCTAGCACAGATACGCAGTATTTT
abundance: NA; d_gene: NA; v_gene: TRBV27; j_gene: TRBJ2-3; CDR3aa: CASSLGLYTQYF; CDR3nt: TGTGCCAGCAGTTTAGGACTTTATACGCAGTATTTT
abundance: NA; d_gene: NA; v_gene: TRBV11-3; j_gene: TRBJ1-5; CDR3aa: CASSSRGGAPQPQHF; CDR3nt: TGTGCCAGCAGCTCACGCGGCGGGGCCCCTCAGCCCCAGCATTTT
abundance: few; d_gene: NA; v_gene: TRBV21-1; j_gene: TRBJ2-2; CDR3aa: CASSKAGQNTGELFF; CDR3nt: TGTGCCAGCAGCAAAGCGGGACAGAACACCGGGGAGCTGTTTTTT
abundance: NA; d_gene: NA; v_gene: TRBV20-1; j_gene: TRBJ2-3; CDR3aa: CSGESTDTQYF; CDR3nt: TGCAGTGGGGAGTCGACAGATACGCAGTATTTT
abundance: NA; d_gene: NA; v_gene: TRBV7-8; j_gene: TRBJ2-3; CDR3aa: CASSTRGTDTQYF; CDR3nt: TGTGCCAGCAGCACTAGGGGCACAGATACGCAGTATTTT
abundance: NA; d_gene: NA; v_gene: TRBV29-1; j_gene: TRBJ2-5; CDR3aa: CSVAQLETQYF; CDR3nt: TGCAGCGTTGCCCAGTTGGAGACCCAGTACTTC
abundance: NA; d_gene: TRBD1; v_gene: TRBV7-9; j_gene: TRBJ2-3; CDR3aa: CASSLGQGYTDTQYF; CDR3nt: TGTGCCAGCAGCTTAGGACAGGGTTACACAGATACGCAGTATTTT
abundance: NA; d_gene: NA; v_gene: TRBV4-3; j_gene: TRBJ1-1; CDR3aa: CASSQGVDGEAEAFF; CDR3nt: TGCGCCAGCAGCCAAGGGGTCGATGGGGAGGCTGAAGCTTTCTTT
abundance: NA; d_gene: TRBD1; v_gene: TRBV14; j_gene: TRBJ2-7; CDR3aa: CASSHLDRGRSYEQYF; CDR3nt: TGTGCCAGCAGCCATCTGGACAGGGGGCGATCTTACGAGCAGTACTTC
abundance: NA; d_gene: TRBD1; v_gene: TRBV7-3; j_gene: TRBJ2-2; CDR3aa: CASSLTGGASTGELFF; CDR3nt: TGTGCCAGCAGCCTTACAGGGGGTGCGAGCACCGGGGAGCTGTTTTTT
abundance: NA; d_gene: TRBD1; v_gene: TRBV30; j_gene: TRBJ1-2; CDR3aa: CASTGEEVYGYTF; CDR3nt: TGTGCCTCAACAGGGGAAGAAGTCTATGGCTACACCTTC
abundance: NA; d_gene: TRBD2; v_gene: TRBV7-3; j_gene: TRBJ2-2; CDR3aa: CASSSGGAGELFF; CDR3nt: TGTGCCAGCAGCTCGGGGGGGGCCGGGGAGCTGTTTTTT
abundance: NA; d_gene: TRBD2; v_gene: TRBV19; j_gene: TRBJ2-7; CDR3aa: CASAGGAYEQYF; CDR3nt: TGTGCCAGTGCGGGAGGAGCCTACGAGCAGTACTTC
abundance: NA; d_gene: TRBD2; v_gene: TRBV9; j_gene: TRBJ2-3; CDR3aa: CASSATPSGSTDTQYF; CDR3nt: TGTGCCAGCAGCGCAACTCCTAGCGGATCGACAGATACGCAGTATTTT
abundance: NA; d_gene: TRBD1; v_gene: TRBV7-9; j_gene: TRBJ1-2; CDR3aa: CASTLWGLQGWANYGYTF; CDR3nt: TGTGCCAGCACCCTCTGGGGTCTACAGGGGTGGGCTAACTATGGCTACACCTTC
abundance: NA; d_gene: TRBD1; v_gene: TRBV7-3; j_gene: TRBJ2-1; CDR3aa: CASSRQGSNEQFF; CDR3nt: TGTGCCAGCAGCCGACAGGGGTCCAATGAGCAGTTCTTC
abundance: NA; d_gene: TRBD2; v_gene: TRBV4-3; j_gene: TRBJ2-3; CDR3aa: CASSQDSTSSGSADTQYF; CDR3nt: TGCGCCAGCAGCCAAGACTCTACGTCTAGCGGGAGTGCTGATACGCAGTATTTT
abundance: NA; d_gene: TRBD2; v_gene: TRBV10-3; j_gene: TRBJ2-7; CDR3aa: CAISESTGGLGEQYF; CDR3nt: TGTGCCATCAGTGAGTCAACGGGAGGGCTAGGGGAGCAGTACTTC
abundance: NA; d_gene: TRBD2; v_gene: TRBV18; j_gene: TRBJ2-1; CDR3aa: CASSRGLAGEVEQFF; CDR3nt: TGTGCCAGCTCAAGGGGACTAGCGGGAGAGGTTGAGCAGTTCTTC
abundance: NA; d_gene: TRBD2; v_gene: TRBV5-6; j_gene: TRBJ2-7; CDR3aa: CASSPAGGVKTYEQYF; CDR3nt: TGTGCCAGCAGCCCAGCCGGGGGGGTGAAAACCTACGAGCAGTACTTC
abundance: NA; d_gene: NA; v_gene: TRBV7-3; j_gene: TRBJ2-1; CDR3aa: CASSLSRGEQFF; CDR3nt: TGTGCCAGCAGCTTAAGCAGGGGAGAGCAGTTCTTC
abundance: NA; d_gene: TRBD1; v_gene: TRBV29-1; j_gene: TRBJ2-4; CDR3aa: CSVERTGGNIQYF; CDR3nt: TGCAGCGTTGAGAGGACAGGGGGAAACATTCAGTACTTC
abundance: NA; d_gene: NA; v_gene: TRBV28; j_gene: TRBJ2-7; CDR3aa: CASSLRTDKAYEQYF; CDR3nt: TGTGCCAGCAGTCTCCGGACAGATAAGGCCTACGAGCAGTACTTC
abundance: NA; d_gene: TRBD2; v_gene: TRBV2; j_gene: TRBJ2-5; CDR3aa: CASSRTSQYF; CDR3nt: TGTGCCAGCAGCAGGACTAGTCAGTACTTC
abundance: NA; d_gene: TRBD2; v_gene: TRBV6-5; j_gene: TRBJ2-7; CDR3aa: CASSWGLSGSEQYF; CDR3nt: TGTGCCAGCAGTTGGGGGCTAAGCGGGAGCGAGCAGTACTTC
abundance: NA; d_gene: NA; v_gene: TRBV5-1; j_gene: TRBJ1-3; CDR3aa: CASSPGGPGNTIYF; CDR3nt: TGCGCCAGCAGCCCAGGTGGTCCTGGAAACACCATATATTTT
abundance: NA; d_gene: TRBD1; v_gene: TRBV5-1; j_gene: TRBJ1-2; CDR3aa: CASSGDRGRVVRGYTF; CDR3nt: TGCGCCAGCAGCGGGGACAGGGGGCGCGTTGTTCGTGGCTACACCTTC
abundance: NA; d_gene: TRBD2; v_gene: TRBV5-4; j_gene: TRBJ2-7; CDR3aa: CASSLGGSGSRGYEQYF; CDR3nt: TGTGCCAGCAGCTTGGGGGGTAGCGGGAGCCGGGGATACGAGCAGTACTTC
abundance: NA; d_gene: NA; v_gene: TRBV9; j_gene: TRBJ2-7; CDR3aa: CASSVDGGLNYEQYF; CDR3nt: TGTGCCAGCAGCGTAGACGGCGGATTAAACTACGAGCAGTACTTC
abundance: NA; d_gene: TRBD2; v_gene: TRBV5-1; j_gene: TRBJ2-2; CDR3aa: CASSSRAGTSGKRARTGELFF; CDR3nt: TGCGCCAGCAGCTCCCGGGCCGGGACTAGCGGGAAAAGGGCAAGGACCGGGGAGCTGTTTTTT
abundance: NA; d_gene: NA; v_gene: TRBV5-1; j_gene: TRBJ2-2; CDR3aa: CASSGANTGELFF; CDR3nt: TGCGCCAGCAGCGGGGCAAACACCGGGGAGCTGTTTTTT